Each of the 15 T cell receptor beta chains below was sequenced from the same sample in a study of blood T cell repertoires in COVID-19. Here immunoSEQ multiplex PCR was the method, and the copy in TCRdb shows in-frame clones only, minus some. The sample has 150,000 to 160,000 clones; 75% to 90% are singletons. Sequenced material: peripheral blood. The receptors were sampled from a woman in her 40s with acute or convalescent COVID-19.

With regard to this clone: This may be a read error: a much more frequent sequence differs by one nucleotide. Other DNA sequences from this sample encode an identical CDR3 as well. V is TRBV3-1 (or the pseudogene TRBV3-2) and J is TRBJ1-2, with D uncertain. Between the trimmed V and J ends, which lost 1 base and 2 bases, there was a span of 8 bases. The CDR3 extends over 14 amino acids. Germline loops: CDR1 LGHDT, CDR2 YNNKEL (reference sequence). In DNA form, the CDR3 reads TGTGCCAGCAGCCAAGGCGCCGGGAACTATGGCTACACCTTC. Translated: CASSQGAGNYGYTF.

The chain has TRBV5-5 and TRBJ2-1, with unresolved D. Germline CDR1 SGHKS, CDR2 YYEKEE (reference sequence). The CDR3 covers 13 residues. Trimming left V 1 base short and J 10 bases short, with 12 bases between. The CDR3 is CASSLLLYTEQFF. The CDR3, as DNA: TGTGCCAGCAGCTTGTTGTTGTACACCGAGCAGTTCTTC. Looking up the rest from reference TRBV5-5 and TRBJ2-1 gives the full variable domain: DAGVTQSPTHLIKTRGQQVTLRCSPISGHKSVSWYQQVLGQGPQFIFQYYEKEERGRGNFPDRFSARQFPNYSSELNVNALLLGDSALYLCASSLLLYTEQFFGPGTRLTVL.

A few counts support this clone. This rearrangement joins TRBV28 to TRBJ1-5, with D possibly matching TRBD1 (5 bases). The germline V gene encodes CDR1 MDHEN and CDR2 SYDVKM. The CDR3 is 14 residues long. Trimming left V 5 bases short and J 6 bases short, with 14 bases between. CDR3: CASSLHGGTQPQHF. The CDR3 DNA is TGTGCCAGCAGTCTTCACGGGGGGACTCAGCCCCAGCATTTT.

The gene calls are TRBV28 and TRBJ1-4; D perhaps matches TRBD1 (6 bases). Trimming shortened V by 3 bases and J by 1 base, and 9 bases separated the two germline ends. Germline-derived CDR1 and CDR2 are MDHEN and SYDVKM. The CDR3 is 15 residues long. CDR3 sequence: CASSFGGLTNEKLFF. As DNA, the CDR3 is TGTGCCAGCAGTTTCGGGGGGCTAACTAATGAAAAACTGTTTTTT.

The V and J genes are TRBV20-1 and TRBJ2-5, with D perhaps matching TRBD2 (5 bases). The V end lost 3 bases, the J end lost 0 bases, and 11 bases lay between the germline ends. Germline V gene lookup returns CDR1 DFQATT and CDR2 SNEGSKA (reference sequence). The CDR3 loop spans 14 amino acids. Here the CDR3 reads CSASWERYQETQYF. CDR3 DNA sequence: TGCAGTGCTAGTTGGGAGCGGTACCAAGAGACCCAGTACTTC.

This clone occurred once. The chain combines TRBV18 with TRBJ2-7, with a possible D match to TRBD1 (6 bases). Germline V gene sequence: CDR1 KGHSH, CDR2 LQKENI. There are 14 residues in the CDR3. V was clipped by 6 bases and J by 5 bases, with 17 bases between them. The CDR3 DNA sequence: TGTGCCAGCTCCCGACAGGCTTCTAGTCACGAGCAGTACTTC. As protein: CASSRQASSHEQYF.

This clone was detected once. The chain recombines TRBV5-1 with TRBJ1-3, with unresolved D. The CDR3 is made up of 14 amino acids. Germline assignment: CDR1 SGHRS and CDR2 YFSETQ. V lost 6 bases to trimming and J lost 0 bases, with 10 bases between them. CDR3 sequence (DNA): TGCGCCAGCAAGTTAGAGCACTCTGGAAACACCATATATTTT. Encoded protein: CASKLEHSGNTIYF.

This chain uses TRBV20-1 with TRBJ2-1; TRBD1 agrees at 8 bases. Germline-derived CDR1 and CDR2 are DFQATT and SNEGSKA (reference sequence). With V trimmed by 7 bases and J by 8 bases, 4 bases remained unmatched. The CDR3 runs 11 residues. CDR3 region: CSVDRADEQFF. CDR3 nucleotides: TGCAGTGTGGACAGGGCTGATGAGCAGTTCTTC.

The gene calls are TRBV24-1 and TRBJ2-3; the D gene is possibly TRBD1 (6 bases). In germline, CDR1 is KGHDR, CDR2 SFDVKD. This CDR3 region has 14 residues. V dropped 3 bases and J dropped 7 bases, with 13 bases sitting between them. CDR3 loop: CATSDADRYYTQYF. CDR3 DNA sequence: TGTGCCACCAGTGATGCGGACAGATATTATACGCAGTATTTT.

This chain uses TRBV6-5 with TRBJ2-5; 8 nucleotides match TRBD2. Germline CDR1 is MNHEY and CDR2 is SVGAGI. The V segment lost 2 bases and the J segment 3 bases; nucleotides outside the gene matches: 8. The CDR3 loop spans 16 amino acids. The CDR3 DNA is TGTGCCAGCAGTTACATGGGACTAGAAACTGAAGAGACCCAGTACTTC. Translated: CASSYMGLETEETQYF.

The V and J genes are TRBV24-1 and TRBJ2-1; 7 bases match TRBD2. CDR1 is KGHDR, CDR2 SFDVKD, per germline. Losses at the gene ends were 5 bases for V and 0 bases for J; bases not matched to a gene: 12. The CDR3 is 18 amino acids. The CDR3: CATSALRLADTSYNEQFF. As DNA, the CDR3 is TGTGCCACCAGTGCCTTGCGGCTAGCGGATACCTCCTACAATGAGCAGTTCTTC.

V usage is TRBV6-2 or TRBV6-3 and J usage is TRBJ1-4; D is perhaps TRBD1 (6 bases). The CDR3 is 15 amino acids. V was cut by 4 bases and J by 0 bases, with 9 bases left in between. In germline, CDR1 is MNHEY, CDR2 SVGEGT. This CDR3 reads CASSSRTATNEKLFF. CDR3 coding DNA: TGTGCCAGCAGTTCAAGGACAGCAACTAATGAAAAACTGTTTTTT.

This chain joins TRBV27 and TRBJ2-2; the match to TRBD1 covers 7 bases. Per germline, CDR1 MNHEY and CDR2 SMNVEV (reference sequence). This CDR3 is 14 amino acids long. The V segment lost 7 bases and the J segment 5 bases; nucleotides outside the gene matches: 7. The DNA for the CDR3 is TGTGCCAGCACAACAGGGGAAAAAACCGGGGAGCTGTTTTTT. It translates to CASTTGEKTGELFF.

V gene TRBV5-1 combines with J gene TRBJ2-5, with D possibly TRBD1 on 5 matching bases. V was cut by 2 bases and J by 4 bases, with 9 bases left in between. Germline values: CDR1 SGHRS, CDR2 YFSETQ. The CDR3 spans 13 residues. This CDR3 is CASSFITGETQYF. In nucleotides, the CDR3 is TGCGCCAGCAGCTTTATCACAGGAGAGACCCAGTACTTC.

The chain couples TRBV28 to TRBJ2-6; D might be TRBD1 (6 bases). The V end was cut by 6 bases, the J end by 0 bases, with 15 bases between. CDR3 length: 17 residues. Germline V lookup: CDR1 MDHEN, CDR2 SYDVKM. The CDR3 reads CASSGGWGPSGANVLTF. The CDR3 DNA reads as TGTGCCAGCAGCGGAGGATGGGGGCCCTCTGGGGCCAACGTCCTGACTTTC.